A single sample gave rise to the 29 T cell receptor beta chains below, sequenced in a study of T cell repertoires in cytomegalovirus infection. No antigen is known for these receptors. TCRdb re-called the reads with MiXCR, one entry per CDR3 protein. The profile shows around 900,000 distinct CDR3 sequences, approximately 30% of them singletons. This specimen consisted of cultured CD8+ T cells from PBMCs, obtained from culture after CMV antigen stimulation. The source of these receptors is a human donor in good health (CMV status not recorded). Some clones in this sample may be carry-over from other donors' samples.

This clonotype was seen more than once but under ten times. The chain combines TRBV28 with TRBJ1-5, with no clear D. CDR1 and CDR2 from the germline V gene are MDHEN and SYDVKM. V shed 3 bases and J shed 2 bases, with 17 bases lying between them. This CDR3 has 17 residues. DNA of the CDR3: TGTGCCAGCAGTTTTTTAGGGCGTTGGAAGGGCAATCAGCCCCAGCATTTT. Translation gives CASSFLGRWKGNQPQHF.

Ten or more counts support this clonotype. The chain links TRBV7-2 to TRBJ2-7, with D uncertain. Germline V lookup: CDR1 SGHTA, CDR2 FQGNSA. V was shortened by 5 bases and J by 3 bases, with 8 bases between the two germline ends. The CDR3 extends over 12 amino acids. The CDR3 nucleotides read TGTGCCAGCAGCCCTCGCCTCTACGAGCAGTACTTC. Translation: CASSPRLYEQYF.

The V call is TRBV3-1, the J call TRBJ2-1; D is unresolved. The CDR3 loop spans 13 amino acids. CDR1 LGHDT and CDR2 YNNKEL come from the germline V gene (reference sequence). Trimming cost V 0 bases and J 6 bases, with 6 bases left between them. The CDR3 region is CASSQDVLNEQFF. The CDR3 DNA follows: TGTGCCAGCAGCCAAGATGTACTCAATGAGCAGTTCTTC.

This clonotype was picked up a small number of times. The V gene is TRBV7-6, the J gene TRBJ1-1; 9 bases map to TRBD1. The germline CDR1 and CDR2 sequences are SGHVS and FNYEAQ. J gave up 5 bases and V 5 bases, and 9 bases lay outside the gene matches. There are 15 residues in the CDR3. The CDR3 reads CASSGRDREWTEAFF. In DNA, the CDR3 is TGTGCCAGCAGCGGCAGGGACAGGGAATGGACTGAAGCTTTCTTT.

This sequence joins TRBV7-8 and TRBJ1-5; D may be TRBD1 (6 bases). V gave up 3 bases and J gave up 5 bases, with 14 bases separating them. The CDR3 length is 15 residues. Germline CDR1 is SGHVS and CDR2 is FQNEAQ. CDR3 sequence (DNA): TGTGCCAGCAGCTTGGGCAGGGGAGGGCATCAGCCCCAGCATTTT. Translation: CASSLGRGGHQPQHF.

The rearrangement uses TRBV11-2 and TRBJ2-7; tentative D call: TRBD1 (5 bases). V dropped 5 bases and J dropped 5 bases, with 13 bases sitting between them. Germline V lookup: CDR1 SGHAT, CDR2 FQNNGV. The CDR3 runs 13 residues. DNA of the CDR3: TGTGCCAGCAGCCCTCAGGGTTACAACGAGCAGTACTTC. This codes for CASSPQGYNEQYF.

The CDR3 loop is CASSEAEKKLYNEQFF. The CDR3, as DNA: TGTGCCAGCAGTGAAGCGGAAAAGAAACTCTACAATGAGCAGTTCTTC. The V call is TRBV6-1, the J call TRBJ2-1; no clear D. V was pared by 0 bases and J by 3 bases, with 12 bases between. Germline V gives CDR1 MNHNS, CDR2 SASEGT. The CDR3 is 16 amino acids.

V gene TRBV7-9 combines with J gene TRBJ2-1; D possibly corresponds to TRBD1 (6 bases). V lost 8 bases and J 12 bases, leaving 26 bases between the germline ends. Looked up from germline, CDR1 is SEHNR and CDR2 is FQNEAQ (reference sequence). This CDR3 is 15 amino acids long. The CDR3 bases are TGTGCCAGCGGAAGTGTCGGGACACTAAATGGTTGGCAGTTCTTC. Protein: CASGSVGTLNGWQFF.

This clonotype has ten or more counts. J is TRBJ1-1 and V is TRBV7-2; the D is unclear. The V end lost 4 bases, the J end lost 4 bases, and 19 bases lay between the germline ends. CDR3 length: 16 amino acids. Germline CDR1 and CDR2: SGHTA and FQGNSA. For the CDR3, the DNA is TGTGCCAGCAGCTACCGGACCTTTCCGGCGGGCACTGAAGCTTTCTTT. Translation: CASSYRTFPAGTEAFF.

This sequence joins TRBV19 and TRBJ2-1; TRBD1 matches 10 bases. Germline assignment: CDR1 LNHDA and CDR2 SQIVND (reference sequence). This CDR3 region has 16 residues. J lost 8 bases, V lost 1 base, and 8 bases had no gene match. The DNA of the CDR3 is TGTGCCAGTAGTATAGTAGGGGGGACAGGGGTCGATGAGCAGTTCTTC. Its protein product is CASSIVGGTGVDEQFF.

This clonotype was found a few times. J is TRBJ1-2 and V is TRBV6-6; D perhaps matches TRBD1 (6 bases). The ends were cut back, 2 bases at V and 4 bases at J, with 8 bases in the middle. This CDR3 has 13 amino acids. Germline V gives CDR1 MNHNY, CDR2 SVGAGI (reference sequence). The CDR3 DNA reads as TGTGCCAGCAGTTACGGACAGCTCTATGGCTACACCTTC. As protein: CASSYGQLYGYTF.

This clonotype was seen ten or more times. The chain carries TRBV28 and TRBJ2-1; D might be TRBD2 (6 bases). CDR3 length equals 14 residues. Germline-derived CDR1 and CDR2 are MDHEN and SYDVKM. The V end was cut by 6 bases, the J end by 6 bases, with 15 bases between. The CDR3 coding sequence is TGTGCCAGCAGCCCCCGCCGGGGGAGCAATGAGCAGTTCTTC. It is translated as CASSPRRGSNEQFF.

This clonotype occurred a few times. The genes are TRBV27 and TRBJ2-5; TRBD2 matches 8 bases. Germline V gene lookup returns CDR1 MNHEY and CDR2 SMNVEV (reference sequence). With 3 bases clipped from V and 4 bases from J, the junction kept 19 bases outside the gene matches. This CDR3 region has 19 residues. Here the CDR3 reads CASSLAKGAGGTASETQYF. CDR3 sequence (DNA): TGTGCCAGCAGTTTGGCCAAAGGGGCGGGGGGCACCGCATCAGAGACCCAGTACTTC.

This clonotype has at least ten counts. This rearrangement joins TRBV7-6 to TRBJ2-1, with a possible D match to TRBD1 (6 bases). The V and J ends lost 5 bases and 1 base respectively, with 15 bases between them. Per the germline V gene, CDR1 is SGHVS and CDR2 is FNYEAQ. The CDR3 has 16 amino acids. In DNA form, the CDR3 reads TGTGCCAGCAGCCCCCGAGAGGGGGATTCCTACAATGAGCAGTTCTTC. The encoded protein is CASSPREGDSYNEQFF. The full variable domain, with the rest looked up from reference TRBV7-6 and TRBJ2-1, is GAGVSQSPRYKVTKRGQDVALRCDPISGHVSLYWYRQALGQGPEFLTYFNYEAQQDKSGLPNDRFSAERPEGSISTLTIQRTEQRDSAMYRCASSPREGDSYNEQFFGPGTRLTVL.

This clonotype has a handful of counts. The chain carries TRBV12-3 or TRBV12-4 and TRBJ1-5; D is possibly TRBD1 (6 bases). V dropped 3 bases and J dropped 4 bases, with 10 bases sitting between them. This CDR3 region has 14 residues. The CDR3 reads CASSLDSQNQPQHF. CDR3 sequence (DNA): TGTGCCAGCAGTTTGGACAGTCAGAATCAGCCCCAGCATTTT.

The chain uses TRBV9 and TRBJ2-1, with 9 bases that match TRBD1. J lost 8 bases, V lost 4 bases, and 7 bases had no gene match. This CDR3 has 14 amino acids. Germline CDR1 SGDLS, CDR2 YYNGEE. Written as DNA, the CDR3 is TGTGCCAGCAGCACCGGGGACAGGGTCGATGAGCAGTTCTTC. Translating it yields CASSTGDRVDEQFF.

The CDR3 DNA reads as TGTGCCAGCAGTTCACGCCGCCAGGAGAATTCTATGAACACTGAAGCTTTCTTT. Amino acid sequence: CASSSRRQENSMNTEAFF. This sequence joins TRBV5-6 and TRBJ1-1; D not resolved. This CDR3 has 18 amino acids. The V gene lost 5 bases and the J gene lost 0 bases, with 23 bases spanning the gap. Germline CDR1 is SGHDT and CDR2 is YYEEEE.

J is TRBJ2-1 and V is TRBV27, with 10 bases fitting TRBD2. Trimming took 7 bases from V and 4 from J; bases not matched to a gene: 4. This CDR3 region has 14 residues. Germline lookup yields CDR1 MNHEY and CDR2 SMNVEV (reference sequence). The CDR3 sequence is CASIAGGLYNEQFF. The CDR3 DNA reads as TGTGCCAGCATAGCGGGAGGTTTATACAATGAGCAGTTCTTC.

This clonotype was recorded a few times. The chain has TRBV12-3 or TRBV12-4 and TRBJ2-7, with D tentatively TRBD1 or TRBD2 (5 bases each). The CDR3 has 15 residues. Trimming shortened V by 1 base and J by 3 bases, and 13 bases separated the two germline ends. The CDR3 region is CASSLVSGTVYEQYF. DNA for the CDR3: TGTGCCAGCAGTTTAGTATCAGGGACCGTCTACGAGCAGTACTTC.

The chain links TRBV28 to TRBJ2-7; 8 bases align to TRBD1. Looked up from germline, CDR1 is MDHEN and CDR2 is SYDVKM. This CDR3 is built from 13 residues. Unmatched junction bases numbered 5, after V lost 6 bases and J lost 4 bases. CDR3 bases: TGTGCCAGCAGCTCCAGGGGGCGTTACGAGCAGTACGTC. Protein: CASSSRGRYEQYV.

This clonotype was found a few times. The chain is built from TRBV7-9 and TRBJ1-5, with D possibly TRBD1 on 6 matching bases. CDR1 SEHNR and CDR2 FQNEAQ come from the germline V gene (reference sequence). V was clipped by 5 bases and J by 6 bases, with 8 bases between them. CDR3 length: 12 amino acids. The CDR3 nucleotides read TGTGCCAGCAGCGAGGACAGTCAGCCCCAGCATTTT. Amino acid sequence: CASSEDSQPQHF.

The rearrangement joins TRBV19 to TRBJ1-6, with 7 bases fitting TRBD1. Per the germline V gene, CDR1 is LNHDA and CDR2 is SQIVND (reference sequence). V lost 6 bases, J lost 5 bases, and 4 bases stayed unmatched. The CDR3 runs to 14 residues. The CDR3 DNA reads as TGTGCCAGTAGGCGGGACAGAGATAATTCACCCCTCCACTTT. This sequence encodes CASRRDRDNSPLHF.

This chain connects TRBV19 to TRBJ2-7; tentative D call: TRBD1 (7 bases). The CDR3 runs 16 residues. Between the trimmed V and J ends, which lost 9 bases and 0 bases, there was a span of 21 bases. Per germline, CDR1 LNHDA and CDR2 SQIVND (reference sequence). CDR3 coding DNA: TGTGCCAGCCTCGGGGGACAGCGCGTTAGCTCCTACGAGCAGTACGTC. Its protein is CASLGGQRVSSYEQYV.

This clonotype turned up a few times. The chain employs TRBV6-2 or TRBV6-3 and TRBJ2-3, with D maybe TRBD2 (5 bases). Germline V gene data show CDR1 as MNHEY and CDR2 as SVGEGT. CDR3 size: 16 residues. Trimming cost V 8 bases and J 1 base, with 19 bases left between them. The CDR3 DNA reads TGTGCCAGCGCCGCCCCGAGGGCTGACGGCACAGATACGCAGTATTTT. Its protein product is CASAAPRADGTDTQYF.

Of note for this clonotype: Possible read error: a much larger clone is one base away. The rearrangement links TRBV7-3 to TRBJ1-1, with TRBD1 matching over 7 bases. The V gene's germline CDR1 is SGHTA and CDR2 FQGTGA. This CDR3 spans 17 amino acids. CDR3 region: CVSSSGDRTNVNTEAFF. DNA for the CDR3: TGTGTCAGCAGCTCAGGGGACAGAACTAATGTGAACACTGAAGCTTTCTTT.

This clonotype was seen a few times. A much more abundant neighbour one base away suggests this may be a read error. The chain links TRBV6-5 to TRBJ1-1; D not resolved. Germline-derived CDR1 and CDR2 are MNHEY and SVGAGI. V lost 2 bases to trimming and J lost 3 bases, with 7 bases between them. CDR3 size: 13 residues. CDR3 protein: CASSYGVDTEAFF. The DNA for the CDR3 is TGTGCCAGCAGTTACGGGGTGGACACTGAAGCTTTCTTT.

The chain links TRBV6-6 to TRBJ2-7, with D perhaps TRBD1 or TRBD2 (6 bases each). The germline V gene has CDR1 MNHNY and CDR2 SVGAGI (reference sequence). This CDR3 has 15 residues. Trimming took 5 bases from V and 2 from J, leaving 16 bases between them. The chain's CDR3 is CASSSPFGGPYEQYF. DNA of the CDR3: TGTGCCAGCAGTAGTCCTTTTGGGGGGCCCTACGAGCAGTACTTC.

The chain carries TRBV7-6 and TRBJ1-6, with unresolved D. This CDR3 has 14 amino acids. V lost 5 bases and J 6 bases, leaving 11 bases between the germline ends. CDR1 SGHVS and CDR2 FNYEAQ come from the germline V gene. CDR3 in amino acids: CASSHGPPNSPLHF. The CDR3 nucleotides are TGTGCCAGCAGCCACGGGCCCCCTAATTCACCCCTCCACTTT.

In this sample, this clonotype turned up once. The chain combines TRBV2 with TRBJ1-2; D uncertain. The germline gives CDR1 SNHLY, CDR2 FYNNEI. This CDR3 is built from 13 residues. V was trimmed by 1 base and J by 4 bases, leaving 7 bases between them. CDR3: CASSEGGLYGYTF. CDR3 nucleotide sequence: TGTGCCAGCAGTGAAGGGGGTCTCTATGGCTACACCTTC.